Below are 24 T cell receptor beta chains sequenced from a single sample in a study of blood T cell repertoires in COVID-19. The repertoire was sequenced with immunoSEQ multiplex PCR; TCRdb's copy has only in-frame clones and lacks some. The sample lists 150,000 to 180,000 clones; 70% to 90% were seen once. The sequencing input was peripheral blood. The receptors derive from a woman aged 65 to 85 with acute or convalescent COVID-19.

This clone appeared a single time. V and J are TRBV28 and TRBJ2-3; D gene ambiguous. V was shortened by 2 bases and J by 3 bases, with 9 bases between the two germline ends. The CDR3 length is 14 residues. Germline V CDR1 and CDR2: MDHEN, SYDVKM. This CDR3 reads CASSLDIKTDTQYF. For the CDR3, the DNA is TGTGCCAGCAGTTTAGACATTAAAACAGATACGCAGTATTTT.

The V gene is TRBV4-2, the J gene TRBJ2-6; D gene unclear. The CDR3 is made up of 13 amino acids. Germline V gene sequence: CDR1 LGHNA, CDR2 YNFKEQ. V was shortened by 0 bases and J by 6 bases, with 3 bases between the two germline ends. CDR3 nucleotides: TGTGCCAGCAGCCAAGACGTGGCCAACGTCCTGACTTTC. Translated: CASSQDVANVLTF.

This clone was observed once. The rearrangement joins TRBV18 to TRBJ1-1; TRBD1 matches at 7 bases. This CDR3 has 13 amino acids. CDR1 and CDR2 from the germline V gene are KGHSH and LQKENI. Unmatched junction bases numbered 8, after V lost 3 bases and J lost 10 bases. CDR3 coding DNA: TGTGCCAGCTCACCCCTAGACACAGGGGTAGCTTTCTTT. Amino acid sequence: CASSPLDTGVAFF.

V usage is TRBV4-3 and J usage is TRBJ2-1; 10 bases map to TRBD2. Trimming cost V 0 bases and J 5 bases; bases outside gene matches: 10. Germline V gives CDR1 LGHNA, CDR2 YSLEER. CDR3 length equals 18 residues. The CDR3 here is CASSQDAPLAGAHNEQFF. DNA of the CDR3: TGCGCCAGCAGCCAAGATGCCCCTCTAGCGGGGGCCCACAATGAGCAGTTCTTC.

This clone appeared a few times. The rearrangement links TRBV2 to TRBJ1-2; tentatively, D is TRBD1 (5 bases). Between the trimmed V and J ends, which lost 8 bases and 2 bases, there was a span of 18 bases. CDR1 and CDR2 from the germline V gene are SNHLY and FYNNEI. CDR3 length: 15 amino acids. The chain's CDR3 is CASAPTGLQNYGYTF. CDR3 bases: TGTGCCAGCGCCCCCACGGGACTCCAAAACTATGGCTACACCTTC.

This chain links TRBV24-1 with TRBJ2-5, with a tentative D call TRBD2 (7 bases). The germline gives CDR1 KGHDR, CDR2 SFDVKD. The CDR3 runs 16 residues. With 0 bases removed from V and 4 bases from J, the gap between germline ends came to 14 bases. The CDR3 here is CATSDLGRGGAETQYF. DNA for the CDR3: TGTGCCACCAGTGATTTGGGTAGGGGGGGCGCAGAGACCCAGTACTTC.

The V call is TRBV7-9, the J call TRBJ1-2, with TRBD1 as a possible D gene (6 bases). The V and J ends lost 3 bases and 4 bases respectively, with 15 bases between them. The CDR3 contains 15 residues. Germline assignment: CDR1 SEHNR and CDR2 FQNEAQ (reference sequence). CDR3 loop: CASSFLFTDSYGYTF. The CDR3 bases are TGTGCCAGCAGCTTTCTGTTTACGGACAGCTATGGCTACACCTTC.

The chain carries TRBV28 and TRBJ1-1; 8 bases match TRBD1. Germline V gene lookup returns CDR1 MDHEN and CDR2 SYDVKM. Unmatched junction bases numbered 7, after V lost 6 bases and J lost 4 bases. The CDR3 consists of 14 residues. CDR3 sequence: CASRLGQGATEAFF. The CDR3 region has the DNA TGTGCCAGCAGACTCGGACAGGGCGCCACTGAAGCTTTCTTT.

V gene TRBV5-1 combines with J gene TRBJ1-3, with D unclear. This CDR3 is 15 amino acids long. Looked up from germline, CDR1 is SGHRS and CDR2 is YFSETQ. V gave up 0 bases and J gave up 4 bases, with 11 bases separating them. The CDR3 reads CASSLGLGQGNTIYF. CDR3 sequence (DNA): TGCGCCAGCAGCTTGGGGTTGGGCCAAGGAAACACCATATATTTT.

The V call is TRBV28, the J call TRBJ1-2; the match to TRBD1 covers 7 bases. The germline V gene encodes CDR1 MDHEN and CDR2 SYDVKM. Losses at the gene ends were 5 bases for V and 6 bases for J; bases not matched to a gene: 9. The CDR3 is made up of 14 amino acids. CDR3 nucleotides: TGTGCCAGCAGTATCCTCGACAGGGAGGATGGCTACACCTTC. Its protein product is CASSILDREDGYTF.

The CDR3 DNA follows: TGTGCCAGCAGCCAAGGGGAGTCGTACAATGAGCAGTTCTTC. Protein sequence: CASSQGESYNEQFF. The chain recombines TRBV3-1 (or the pseudogene TRBV3-2) with TRBJ2-1, with a weak D call TRBD2 (5 bases). Trimming stripped 1 base from V and 4 bases from J, with 8 bases between. Germline-derived CDR1 and CDR2 are LGHDT and YNNKEL (reference sequence). The CDR3 spans 14 residues.

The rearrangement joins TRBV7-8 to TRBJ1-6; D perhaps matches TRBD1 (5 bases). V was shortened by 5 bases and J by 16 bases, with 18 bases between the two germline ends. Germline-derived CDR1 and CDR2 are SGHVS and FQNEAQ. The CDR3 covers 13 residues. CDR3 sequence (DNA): TGTGCCAGCAGCCGGGGGGGTATAACAATTCTCCACTTT. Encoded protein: CASSRGGITILHF.

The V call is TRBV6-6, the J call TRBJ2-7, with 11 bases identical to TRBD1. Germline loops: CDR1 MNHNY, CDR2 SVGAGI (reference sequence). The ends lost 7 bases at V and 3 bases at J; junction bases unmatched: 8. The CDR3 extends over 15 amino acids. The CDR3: CASTPGTGGYYEQYF. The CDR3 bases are TGTGCCAGCACGCCTGGGACAGGGGGGTACTACGAGCAGTACTTC.

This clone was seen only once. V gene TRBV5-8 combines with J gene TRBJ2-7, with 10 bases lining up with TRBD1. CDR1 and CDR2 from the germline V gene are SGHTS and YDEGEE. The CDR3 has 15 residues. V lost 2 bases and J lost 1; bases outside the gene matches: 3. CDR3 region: CASSFWTGGSYEQYV. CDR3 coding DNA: TGTGCCAGCAGCTTCTGGACAGGGGGTTCCTACGAGCAGTACGTC.

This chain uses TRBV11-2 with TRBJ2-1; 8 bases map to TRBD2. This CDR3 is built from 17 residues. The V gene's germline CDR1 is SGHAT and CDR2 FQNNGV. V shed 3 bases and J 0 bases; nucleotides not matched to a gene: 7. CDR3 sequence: CASSLRGGTSSYNEQFF. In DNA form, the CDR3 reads TGTGCCAGCAGCTTGAGAGGGGGGACTAGCTCCTACAATGAGCAGTTCTTC.

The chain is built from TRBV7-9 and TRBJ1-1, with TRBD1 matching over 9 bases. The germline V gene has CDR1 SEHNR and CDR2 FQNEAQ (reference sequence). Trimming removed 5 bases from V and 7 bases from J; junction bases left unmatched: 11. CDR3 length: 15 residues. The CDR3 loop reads CASSPLTGGLFEAFF. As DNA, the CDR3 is TGTGCCAGCAGCCCGCTGACAGGGGGATTATTTGAAGCTTTCTTT.

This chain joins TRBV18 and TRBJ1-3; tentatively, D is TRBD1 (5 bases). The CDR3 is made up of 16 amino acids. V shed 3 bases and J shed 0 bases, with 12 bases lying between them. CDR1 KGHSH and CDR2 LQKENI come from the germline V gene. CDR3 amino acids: CASSPTRQSSGNTIYF. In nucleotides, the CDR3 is TGTGCCAGCTCACCTACAAGACAGAGCTCTGGAAACACCATATATTTT. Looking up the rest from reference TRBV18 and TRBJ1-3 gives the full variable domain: NAGVMQNPRHLVRRRGQEARLRCSPMKGHSHVYWYRQLPEEGLKFMVYLQKENIIDESGMPKERFSAEFPKEGPSILRIQQVVRGDSAAYFCASSPTRQSSGNTIYFGEGSWLTVV.

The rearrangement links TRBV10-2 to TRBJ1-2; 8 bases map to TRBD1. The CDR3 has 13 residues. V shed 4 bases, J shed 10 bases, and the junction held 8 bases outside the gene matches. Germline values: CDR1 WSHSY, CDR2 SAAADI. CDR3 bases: TGCGCCAGCAGTGCGGACAGGGTGCGGGCCTACACCTTC. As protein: CASSADRVRAYTF.

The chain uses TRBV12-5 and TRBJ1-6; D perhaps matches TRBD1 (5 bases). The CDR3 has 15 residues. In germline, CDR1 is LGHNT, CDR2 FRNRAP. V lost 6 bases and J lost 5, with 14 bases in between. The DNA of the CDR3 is TGTGCTAGTGGGCCTTTCAGGGAAGATAATTCACCCCTCCACTTT. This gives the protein CASGPFREDNSPLHF.

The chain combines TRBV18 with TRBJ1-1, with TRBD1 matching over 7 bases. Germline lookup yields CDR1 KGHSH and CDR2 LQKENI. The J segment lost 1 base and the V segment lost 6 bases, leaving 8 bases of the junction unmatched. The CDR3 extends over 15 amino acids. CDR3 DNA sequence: TGTGCCAGCTCCCGCCGGGACAGTGGGAACACTGAAGCTTTCTTT. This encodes CASSRRDSGNTEAFF.

CDR3 nucleotides: TGTGCCAGCAGCTCGCGGGGAAACAATGAGCAGTTCTTC. Translation: CASSSRGNNEQFF. V gene TRBV7-3 combines with J gene TRBJ2-1, with D maybe TRBD2 (6 bases). CDR3 length: 13 residues. The germline V gene encodes CDR1 SGHTA and CDR2 FQGTGA. V lost 4 bases and J 5 bases, leaving 9 bases between the germline ends.

CDR3 sequence reads: CASSLGQGPYEQYF. CDR3 in DNA: TGTGCCAGCAGCTTGGGACAGGGCCCCTACGAGCAGTACTTC. This chain links TRBV11-1 with TRBJ2-7; 9 nucleotides line up with TRBD1. The CDR3 length is 14 residues. J lost 2 bases, V lost 3 bases, and 2 bases had no gene match. Germline CDR1 and CDR2: SGHAT and FQDESV (reference sequence).

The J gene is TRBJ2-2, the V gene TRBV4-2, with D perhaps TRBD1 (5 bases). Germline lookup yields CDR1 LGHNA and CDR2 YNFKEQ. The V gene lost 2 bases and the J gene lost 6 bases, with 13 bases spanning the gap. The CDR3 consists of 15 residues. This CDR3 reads CASSQRSDMAGELFF. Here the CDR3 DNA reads TGTGCCAGCAGCCAAAGATCGGACATGGCCGGGGAGCTGTTTTTT.

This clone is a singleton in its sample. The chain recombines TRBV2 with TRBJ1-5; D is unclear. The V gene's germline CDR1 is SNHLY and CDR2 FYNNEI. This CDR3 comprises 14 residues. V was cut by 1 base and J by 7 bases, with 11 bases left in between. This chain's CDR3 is CASSEESRRQPQHF. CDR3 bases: TGTGCCAGCAGTGAAGAGTCAAGGAGGCAGCCCCAGCATTTT.